The clone carrying this T cell receptor beta chain has at least ten counts. The CDR3 spans 17 residues. The V end was cut by 1 base, the J end by 7 bases, with 17 bases between. Looked up from germline, CDR1 is SEHNR and CDR2 is FQNEAQ (reference sequence). TCRdb reanalysed the 5' RACE reads using MiXCR and keeps one entry per CDR3 protein. Of roughly 39,000 distinct CDR3 sequences in the sample, 18% are singletons; the top ten hold about 3%. This chain links TRBV7-9 with TRBJ1-6; tentatively, D is TRBD1 (5 bases). Sequenced sample: naive CD4+ T cells sorted from a lymph node. Subset given: naive CD4+ T cells, CD4+CD45RA+CD25-. The origin of this receptor is a female donor with breast cancer. Written as DNA, the CDR3 is TGTGCCAGCAGCTTAGGAGCCGGTGGGGGGACGAATTCACCCCTCCACTTT. Encoded protein: CASSLGAGGGTNSPLHF.